Described below is a single T cell receptor (beta chain) sequence and its context. Its antigen is not identified. TCRdb reprocessed the RT-PCR reads via MiXCR and lists one record per CDR3 protein. Among 550 to 700 distinct CDR3 sequences listed, approximately 78% were seen once. The CDR3 totals 15 residues. Trimming pared 7 bases from V and 0 bases from J, leaving 13 bases between. The data stem from a study of yellow fever vaccine responses in identical twins. Study-level findings and limits: In identical twins, vaccine T cell responses appeared partly shared and partly individual.

The gene calls are TRBV12-3 or TRBV12-4 and TRBJ1-5; a possible D gene is TRBD1 (5 bases). Here the sequenced sample was T cells from blood (PBMCs), unsorted or a sorted subset (not recorded which), taken before or after yellow fever vaccination (not recorded which). This receptor was obtained from a young woman who received the yellow fever vaccine. CDR3 DNA sequence: TGTGCCAGCAAGACCAGGGAGTATAGCAATCAGCCCCAGCATTTT. As protein: CASKTREYSNQPQHF.